The 28 T cell receptor beta chains presented below share a single source sample, sequenced in a study of CD8+CD57+ T cells in acquired aplastic anemia. Genomic DNA provided the template from which TCR beta VDJ and CDR3 profiles were obtained. One entry per CDR3 protein, called by TCRdb with MiXCR from the reads. The table includes about 130,000 distinct CDR3 sequences, 48% detected once. The material sequenced was sorted CD4+, CD8+, or CD8+CD57+ T cells (not recorded which) from PBMCs. Receptors were obtained from a human donor in good health, serving as a control.

The V gene is TRBV29-1, the J gene TRBJ1-1; perhaps TRBD1 as D (5 bases). The V and J ends lost 2 bases and 4 bases respectively, with 14 bases between them. In germline, CDR1 is SQVTM, CDR2 ANQGSEA. CDR3 size: 14 residues. The CDR3 is CSVESQGVGTEAFF. Here the CDR3 DNA reads TGCAGCGTTGAAAGTCAGGGAGTGGGCACTGAAGCTTTCTTT.

The rearrangement links TRBV20-1 to TRBJ2-7, with TRBD2 matching over 8 bases. The V gene end was trimmed by 6 bases and the J gene end by 5 bases; junction bases not matched to a gene: 9. This CDR3 has 13 residues. Looked up from germline, CDR1 is DFQATT and CDR2 is SNEGSKA (reference sequence). The CDR3 sequence: CSATGGGFDEQYF. The CDR3 DNA follows: TGCAGTGCAACGGGCGGGGGGTTCGACGAGCAGTACTTC.

This chain links TRBV11-2 with TRBJ2-3; possibly TRBD2 for D (5 bases). V lost 5 bases, J lost 3 bases, and 18 bases lay in between. CDR3 length: 16 residues. Germline V lookup: CDR1 SGHAT, CDR2 FQNNGV. CDR3 amino acids: CASSLRPRGSTDTQYF. The DNA for the CDR3 is TGTGCCAGCAGCCTACGCCCCCGGGGAAGTACAGATACGCAGTATTTT.

This clonotype is medium-sized by share. J is TRBJ2-1 and V is TRBV25-1; 7 bases line up with TRBD1. V trimming: 3 bases; J trimming: 8 bases; junction bases outside the gene matches: 10. This CDR3 has 15 amino acids. The germline gives CDR1 MGHDK, CDR2 SYGVNS. The CDR3 sequence is CASSDRAGGLYEQFF. The CDR3 DNA reads as TGTGCCAGCAGTGATCGGGCAGGGGGTTTGTATGAGCAGTTCTTC.

A remark on this clonotype: A single base separates this from a much larger clone, so it may be a read error. The rearrangement joins TRBV6-1 to TRBJ1-3; 7 nucleotides match TRBD1. Germline V gene data show CDR1 as MNHNS and CDR2 as SASEGT. The CDR3 runs 14 residues. The CDR3 DNA reads as TGTGCCAGCAGTCTACAGGGGACTGGAAGCACCATATATTTT. Encoded protein: CASSLQGTGSTIYF.

V and J are TRBV24-1 and TRBJ2-1; D not resolved. Looked up from germline, CDR1 is KGHDR and CDR2 is SFDVKD. The CDR3 spans 12 residues. V was cut by 5 bases and J by 5 bases, with 6 bases left in between. In DNA form, the CDR3 reads TGTGCCACCAGTGTGCAGGACAATGAGCAGTTCTTC. Its translation: CATSVQDNEQFF.

V gene TRBV11-2 combines with J gene TRBJ2-7, with D possibly being TRBD1 (5 bases). Germline CDR1 is SGHAT and CDR2 is FQNNGV. The length of the CDR3 is 17 residues. V shed 2 bases and J shed 2 bases, with 19 bases lying between them. This CDR3 reads CASSLKLRQSLTYEQYF. CDR3 in DNA: TGTGCCAGCAGCTTAAAGCTACGACAGAGCCTTACCTACGAGCAGTACTTC.

Remarks on this clonotype: An end of the junction differs from the germline gene, which may be a read error. The gene calls are TRBV7-7 and TRBJ2-3; possibly TRBD1 for D (6 bases). This CDR3 has 14 amino acids. From germline, CDR1 is SSHAT and CDR2 FNYEAQ (reference sequence). The CDR3 reads CASSLTGKADTQYF. CDR3 in DNA: TGTGCTAGCAGCTTAACAGGGAAGGCAGATACGCAGTATTTT.

This clonotype was seen ten or more times. The chain uses TRBV7-3 and TRBJ1-6; D is possibly TRBD1 (6 bases). V shed 5 bases and J shed 10 bases, with 18 bases lying between them. CDR1 SGHTA and CDR2 FQGTGA come from the germline V gene. The CDR3 runs 15 residues. The CDR3 region has the DNA TGTGCCAGCAGCGCCCTTACAGGGTTTGGGTCACCCCTCCACTTT. Protein product: CASSALTGFGSPLHF.

This clonotype was seen only a few times. An end of the junction does not agree with germline; a read error may underlie this. The J gene is TRBJ2-3, the V gene TRBV10-3, with no clear D. The CDR3 runs 14 residues. CDR1 and CDR2 (germline): ENHRY, SYGVKD. CDR3 DNA sequence: TGTGCCATCAGTGGGCAGGCCTCCACAGATACGCGGTATTTT. Translating it yields CAISGQASTDTRYF.

Only one count was recorded for this clonotype. The chain combines TRBV2 with TRBJ2-7; weak D call: TRBD2 (6 bases). V lost 8 bases to trimming and J lost 7 bases, with 21 bases between them. The CDR3 sequence is 14 residues long. The V gene's germline CDR1 is SNHLY and CDR2 FYNNEI. The CDR3 loop is CASSLKRVSGEQYV. The DNA of the CDR3 is TGTGCCAGCTCCCTGAAGCGGGTCTCGGGAGAGCAGTACGTC.

The table lists this clonotype with many counts. This chain links TRBV29-1 with TRBJ1-2; the match to TRBD1 covers 7 bases. The V segment lost 3 bases and the J segment 5 bases; nucleotides outside the gene matches: 6. This CDR3 contains 13 residues. Germline CDR1 is SQVTM and CDR2 is ANQGSEA. CDR3 loop: CSVEDRNTYGYTF. CDR3 DNA sequence: TGCAGCGTTGAGGACAGGAACACTTATGGCTACACCTTC.

This clonotype has only one observation. The chain links TRBV19 to TRBJ1-1, with D tentatively TRBD1 (5 bases). The CDR3 runs to 15 residues. Trimming removed 7 bases at V and 3 bases at J, with 18 bases between. CDR1 is LNHDA, CDR2 SQIVND, per germline (reference sequence). The CDR3 sequence: CASTLNPGTDTEAFF. CDR3 DNA sequence: TGTGCCAGTACCCTAAACCCAGGGACGGACACTGAAGCTTTCTTT. Full variable domain (rest looked up from reference TRBV19 and TRBJ1-1): DGGITQSPKYLFRKEGQNVTLSCEQNLNHDAMYWYRQDPGQGLRLIYYSQIVNDFQKGDIAEGYSVSREKKESFPLTVTSAQKNPTAFYLCASTLNPGTDTEAFFGQGTRLTVV.

The chain recombines TRBV19 with TRBJ1-2; D gene uncertain. The CDR3 runs 14 residues. Germline CDR1 and CDR2: LNHDA and SQIVND (reference sequence). V lost 5 bases, J lost 2 bases, and 12 bases lay in between. The CDR3, as DNA: TGTGCCAGTAGTCCCGCCGGGTCCAACTATGGCTACACCTTC. Translated, it gives CASSPAGSNYGYTF.

The sample holds many counts of this clonotype. V usage is TRBV6-5 and J usage is TRBJ1-5; D remains ambiguous. CDR1 is MNHEY and CDR2 is SVGAGI in the germline V gene. V lost 0 bases and J 2 bases, leaving 11 bases between the germline ends. The CDR3 extends over 16 amino acids. In nucleotides, the CDR3 is TGTGCCAGCAGTTACTCGCCTTTCTCAGGCAATCAGCCCCAGCATTTT. Its protein is CASSYSPFSGNQPQHF.

The genes are TRBV7-9 and TRBJ1-2; 10 nucleotides match TRBD1. This CDR3 is built from 15 residues. Trimming removed 4 bases from V and 8 bases from J; junction bases left unmatched: 10. Germline CDR1 is SEHNR and CDR2 is FQNEAQ (reference sequence). The CDR3 bases are TGTGCCAGCAGCTCCTCCGGGACAGGGGCAGGAGGCTACACCTTC. This translates into CASSSSGTGAGGYTF.

This clonotype was counted a few times. The chain links TRBV12-3 or TRBV12-4 to TRBJ1-2; D gene unclear. This CDR3 region has 13 residues. Deletions cut 1 base from V and 8 bases from J, with 11 bases between. CDR3 DNA sequence: TGTGCCAGCAGTTTAGTGGGGTCGGGAGGCTACACCTTC. Translated, it gives CASSLVGSGGYTF.

The chain is built from TRBV4-2 and TRBJ1-5; tentative D call: TRBD1 (6 bases). The V end was cut by 6 bases, the J end by 2 bases, with 14 bases between. The CDR3 consists of 15 residues. Per germline, CDR1 LGHNA and CDR2 YNFKEQ. CDR3 region: CASSDDRFGNQPQHF. In nucleotides, the CDR3 is TGTGCCAGCAGTGATGACAGGTTTGGCAATCAGCCCCAGCATTTT.

The rearrangement uses TRBV10-3 and TRBJ1-1; the D gene is possibly TRBD1 (5 bases). The V end was cut by 5 bases, the J end by 0 bases, with 7 bases between. CDR1 and CDR2 from the germline V gene are ENHRY and SYGVKD. The CDR3 totals 13 residues. In nucleotides, the CDR3 is TGTGCCATCAGTCAACAGGTGAACACTGAAGCTTTCTTT. Its protein product is CAISQQVNTEAFF.

A note on this clonotype: This is likely a read error, given that the CDR3 carries no conserved phenylalanine or tryptophan at its end. The chain recombines TRBV20-1 with TRBJ2-7, with unresolved D. Germline-derived CDR1 and CDR2 are DFQATT and SNEGSKA (reference sequence). Trimming took 0 bases from V and 0 from J, leaving 9 bases between them. CDR3 length: 14 amino acids. CDR3 region: CSARDGRRSYEQYL. CDR3 coding DNA: TGCAGTGCTAGAGATGGACGGCGCTCCTACGAGCAGTACCTC.

As concerns this clonotype: The germline gene is not matched at one end of the junction; a read error may be the cause. This chain uses TRBV7-9 with TRBJ2-5, with 8 bases fitting TRBD1. The CDR3 runs 16 residues. CDR1 SEHNR and CDR2 FQNEAQ come from the germline V gene (reference sequence). The CDR3 region is CASSQVTGGLQETQYF. Written as DNA, the CDR3 is TGCGCCAGCAGCCAAGTAACAGGGGGACTTCAAGAGACCCAGTACTTC. The full variable domain, rest sourced from reference TRBV7-9 and TRBJ2-5, is DTGVSQNPRHKITKRGQNVTFRCDPISEHNRLYWYRQTLGQGPEFLTYFQNEAQLEKSRLLSDRFSAERPKGSFSTLEIQRTEQGDSAMYLCASSQVTGGLQETQYFGPGTRLLVL.

This clonotype was counted many times. The V gene is TRBV6-2 or TRBV6-3, the J gene TRBJ2-1, with D perhaps TRBD1 or TRBD2 (5 bases each). This CDR3 comprises 16 residues. V shed 2 bases and J shed 6 bases, with 17 bases lying between them. Looked up from germline, CDR1 is MNHEY and CDR2 is SVGEGT. The CDR3 protein is CASSYGTQYSGNEQFF. Here the CDR3 DNA reads TGTGCCAGCAGTTACGGGACCCAATATTCGGGCAATGAGCAGTTCTTC.

This clonotype was seen repeatedly, ten times or more. This chain uses TRBV6-1 with TRBJ2-3; D perhaps matches TRBD1 (6 bases). The germline V gene encodes CDR1 MNHNS and CDR2 SASEGT. Trimming removed 1 base at V and 2 bases at J, with 13 bases between. The CDR3 runs to 16 residues. The CDR3 is CASSEEARGFTDTQYF. The CDR3 nucleotides are TGTGCCAGCAGTGAAGAGGCCAGGGGTTTCACAGATACGCAGTATTTT.

The genes are TRBV10-1 and TRBJ2-5; 10 positions agree with TRBD2. V shed 6 bases and J 3 bases; nucleotides not matched to a gene: 7. The CDR3 consists of 15 residues. CDR1 WNHNN and CDR2 SYGVQD come from the germline V gene (reference sequence). CDR3 bases: TGCGCCAGCAGATCCAGCGGGGGGGTAGAAGAGACCCAGTACTTC. Translating it yields CASRSSGGVEETQYF.

In its sample, this clonotype was seen many times. The V call is TRBV3-1, the J call TRBJ2-3; 9 bases align to TRBD2. The CDR3 has 15 amino acids. Germline loops: CDR1 LGHDT, CDR2 YNNKEL (reference sequence). V shed 2 bases, J shed 3 bases, and the junction held 3 bases outside the gene matches. The chain's CDR3 is CASSQNSGGTDTQYF. In nucleotides, the CDR3 is TGTGCCAGCAGCCAAAATAGCGGGGGAACAGATACGCAGTATTTT.

The table lists this clonotype with a few counts. The V gene is TRBV15, the J gene TRBJ2-3; D call uncertain. Germline CDR1 and CDR2: LNHNV and YYDKDF (reference sequence). With 3 bases removed from V and 1 base from J, the gap between germline ends came to 8 bases. The CDR3 consists of 14 residues. In nucleotides, the CDR3 is TGTGCCACCAGCAGGACTGGACGCACAGATACGCAGTATTTT. Its translation: CATSRTGRTDTQYF.

This chain connects TRBV10-2 to TRBJ1-4; D is ambiguous. Trimming took off 10 bases at V and 3 bases at J, with 18 bases between the two ends. This CDR3 is 15 amino acids long. Looked up from germline, CDR1 is WSHSY and CDR2 is SAAADI. In DNA form, the CDR3 reads TGCGCCACCACAAGGGCTGGCGTGGCTAATGAAAAACTGTTTTTT. Amino acid sequence: CATTRAGVANEKLFF.

This clonotype was seen a handful of times. The chain employs TRBV7-9 and TRBJ2-5, with unresolved D. The CDR3 has 15 amino acids. The germline V gene has CDR1 SEHNR and CDR2 FQNEAQ (reference sequence). V lost 5 bases and J lost 2, with 15 bases in between. CDR3: CASSPTGLRQETQYF. The CDR3 DNA reads as TGTGCCAGCAGCCCGACTGGGTTGAGGCAAGAGACCCAGTACTTC.